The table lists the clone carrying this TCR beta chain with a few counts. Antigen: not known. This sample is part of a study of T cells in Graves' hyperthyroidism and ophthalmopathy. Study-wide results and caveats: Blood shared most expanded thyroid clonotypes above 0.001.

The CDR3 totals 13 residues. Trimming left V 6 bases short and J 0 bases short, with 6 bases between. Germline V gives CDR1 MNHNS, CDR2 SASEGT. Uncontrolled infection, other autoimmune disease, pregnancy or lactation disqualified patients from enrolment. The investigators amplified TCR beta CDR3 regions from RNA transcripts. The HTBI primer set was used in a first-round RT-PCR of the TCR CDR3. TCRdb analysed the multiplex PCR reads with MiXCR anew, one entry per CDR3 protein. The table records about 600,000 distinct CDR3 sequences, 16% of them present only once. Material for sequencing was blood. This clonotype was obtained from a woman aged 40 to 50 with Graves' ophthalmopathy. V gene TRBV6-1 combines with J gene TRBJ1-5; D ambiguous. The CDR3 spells CASRANSNQPQHF. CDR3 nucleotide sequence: TGTGCCAGCAGGGCAAATAGCAATCAGCCCCAGCATTTT.